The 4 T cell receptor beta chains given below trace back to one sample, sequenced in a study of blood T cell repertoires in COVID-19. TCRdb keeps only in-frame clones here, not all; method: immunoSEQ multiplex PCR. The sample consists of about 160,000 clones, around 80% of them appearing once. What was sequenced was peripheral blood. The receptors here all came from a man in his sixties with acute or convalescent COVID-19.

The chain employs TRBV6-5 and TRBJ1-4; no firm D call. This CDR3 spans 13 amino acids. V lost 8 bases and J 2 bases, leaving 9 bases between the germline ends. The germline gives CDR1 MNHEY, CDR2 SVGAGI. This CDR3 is CASAVGTNEKLFF. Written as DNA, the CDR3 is TGTGCCAGCGCGGTAGGCACTAATGAAAAACTGTTTTTT.

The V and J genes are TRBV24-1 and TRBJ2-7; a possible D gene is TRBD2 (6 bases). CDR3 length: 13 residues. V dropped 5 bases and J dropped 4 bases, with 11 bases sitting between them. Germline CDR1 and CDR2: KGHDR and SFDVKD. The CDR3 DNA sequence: TGTGCCACCAGTGGAGGAGGGTTTTACGAGCAGTACTTC. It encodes CATSGGGFYEQYF.

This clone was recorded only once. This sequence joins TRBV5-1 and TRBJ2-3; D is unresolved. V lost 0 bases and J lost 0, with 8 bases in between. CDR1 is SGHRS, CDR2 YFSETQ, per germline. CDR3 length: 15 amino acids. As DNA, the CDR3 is TGCGCCAGCAGCTTGGTACAGCATAGCACAGATACGCAGTATTTT. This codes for CASSLVQHSTDTQYF.

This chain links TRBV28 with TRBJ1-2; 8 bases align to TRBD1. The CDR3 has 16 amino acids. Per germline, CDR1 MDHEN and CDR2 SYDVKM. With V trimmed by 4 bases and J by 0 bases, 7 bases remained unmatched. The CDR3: CASSYIPDRANYGYTF. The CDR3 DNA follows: TGTGCCAGCAGTTACATTCCGGACAGGGCTAACTATGGCTACACCTTC.